What follows describes a single TCR beta chain. Its target is not known. The sample belongs to a study of Ad26.COV2.S vaccination and SARS-CoV-2 variants. CDR1 is LNHDA and CDR2 is SQIVND in the germline V gene (reference sequence). The CDR3 runs 12 residues. Losses at the gene ends were 6 bases for V and 6 bases for J; bases not matched to a gene: 4. Treatment reported: 15 to 20 received Ad26.COV2.S at low or high dose, single or two shots; about 5 received placebo; per-sample allocation not given. Sampling happened 63 days after the first vaccine or placebo injection. This Boston cohort included adults aged 18-55 years. Sequenced by immunoSEQ multiplex PCR; TCRdb stores in-frame clones only, minus some. Of hundreds of thousands of clones listed, more than 70% are singletons. Whole-study findings and limits: TCR breadth and depth estimates may have understated total T cell responses. Recipients given vaccine exceeded placebo recipients in spike-specific TCR breadth.

Here the sequenced sample was peripheral blood, taken in a trial of Ad26.COV2.S vaccine versus placebo. V and J are TRBV19 and TRBJ1-2; 7 nucleotides agree with TRBD1. This receptor was taken from a person aged 18-65 years who received the Ad26.COV2.S COVID-19 vaccine or a placebo. CDR3 protein: CASSRQGDGYTF. The CDR3 DNA reads as TGTGCCAGTAGCCGACAGGGTGATGGCTACACCTTC.